This T cell receptor (beta chain) is drawn from a study of long-term antiretroviral therapy in people with HIV. General study results and limits: Relative to transplant donor controls, diversity remained lower despite increasing after ART. When set beside controls, HIV repertoires had CDR3 length ranges that were narrower.

V was trimmed by 1 base and J by 7 bases, leaving 14 bases between them. The CDR3 is 15 amino acids. CDR1 and CDR2 from the germline V gene are SEHNR and FQNEAQ (reference sequence). Every one of the donors gave at least one pre-ART PBMC sample and at least two post-ART PBMC samples. Survey-level immunoSEQ v3.0 assays were run. The protocol was immunoSEQ multiplex PCR, while the TCRdb copy is restricted to in-frame clones and leaves out a portion. This table has around 33,000 clones, around four fifths appearing once. Note on this clone: Its antigen remains unknown.

The TCR was taken from a young man with HIV. The chain recombines TRBV7-9 with TRBJ2-1; the D call may be TRBD1 or TRBD2 (6 bases each). Sequences were derived from unsorted PBMCs, sampled 0.3 years after starting antiretroviral therapy. The CDR3 here is CASSLDSGARNEQFF. Written as DNA, the CDR3 is TGTGCCAGCAGCTTAGATTCGGGGGCGCGGAATGAGCAGTTCTTC. Looking up the rest from reference TRBV7-9 and TRBJ2-1 gives the full variable domain: DTGVSQNPRHKITKRGQNVTFRCDPISEHNRLYWYRQTLGQGPEFLTYFQNEAQLEKSRLLSDRFSAERPKGSFSTLEIQRTEQGDSAMYLCASSLDSGARNEQFFGPGTRLTVL.